The 14 T cell receptor beta chains reported below all come from one sample, sequenced in a study of cytomegalovirus exposure and HLA in healthy donors (dated by TCRdb to 2015 to 2018). Receptor libraries were prepared by the immunoSEQ multiplex PCR assay. For the multiplex PCR, a mixture combining 60 forward primers for TCR Vbeta segments and 13 reverse primers for TCR Jbeta segments was used. TCRdb provides this immuneACCESS table in a form limited to in-frame rearrangements. Some clones are lacking; in checked studies, under half of them reflect an unresolved V gene, and why the rest are absent is not known. Across this sample there are approximately 160,000 clones, with approximately 71% seen only once. Around 4.5% of the sample goes to the ten largest clones. The sample was PBMCs. The receptors were gathered from a woman younger than 30 in good health and CMV-seropositive.

The CDR3 sequence is CASSFPGQGDNEQFF. The CDR3 DNA sequence: TGTGCCAGCAGCTTTCCGGGACAGGGGGACAATGAGCAGTTCTTC. The chain joins TRBV7-9 to TRBJ2-1, with 11 bases aligning to TRBD1. V was clipped by 3 bases and J by 5 bases; unmatched bases: 3. Germline V gives CDR1 SEHNR, CDR2 FQNEAQ (reference sequence). This CDR3 region has 15 residues. Together with reference TRBV7-9 and TRBJ2-1, the CDR3 gives the full variable domain: DTGVSQNPRHKITKRGQNVTFRCDPISEHNRLYWYRQTLGQGPEFLTYFQNEAQLEKSRLLSDRFSAERPKGSFSTLEIQRTEQGDSAMYLCASSFPGQGDNEQFFGPGTRLTVL.

The V gene is TRBV28, the J gene TRBJ2-7; no clear D. The V gene lost 8 bases and the J gene lost 3 bases, with 11 bases spanning the gap. Looked up from germline, CDR1 is MDHEN and CDR2 is SYDVKM. CDR3 size: 12 residues. CDR3 in amino acids: CASGLMGYEQYF. Here the CDR3 DNA reads TGTGCCAGCGGGCTGATGGGCTACGAGCAGTACTTC.

The chain couples TRBV5-8 to TRBJ1-4, with D tentatively TRBD1 (5 bases). CDR1 and CDR2 (germline): SGHTS, YDEGEE. The ends were cut back, 0 bases at V and 8 bases at J, with 14 bases in the middle. The CDR3 totals 15 residues. In DNA form, the CDR3 reads TGTGCCAGCAGCTTGGGGCAGGGCTTGCGGGAAAAACTGTTTTTT. Translated, it gives CASSLGQGLREKLFF.

The chain links TRBV4-3 to TRBJ2-3, with a possible D match to TRBD1 (6 bases). V was pared by 0 bases and J by 3 bases, with 13 bases between. Germline V gene data show CDR1 as LGHNA and CDR2 as YSLEER. The CDR3 consists of 16 residues. The CDR3 sequence is CASSQEAGVWTDTQYF. The CDR3 bases are TGCGCCAGCAGCCAAGAAGCAGGGGTTTGGACAGATACGCAGTATTTT.

The V and J genes are TRBV5-1 and TRBJ2-3; possible D gene TRBD2, 7 bases. The CDR3 extends over 17 amino acids. V dropped 0 bases and J dropped 10 bases, with 24 bases sitting between them. Germline V lookup: CDR1 SGHRS, CDR2 YFSETQ. CDR3 in DNA: TGCGCCAGCAGCTTGGGGCTCGGGGGGCGCTTTTTTCACCCGCAGTATTTT. It codes for CASSLGLGGRFFHPQYF.

This clone was counted between two and nine times. This chain uses TRBV4-3 with TRBJ2-5; D may be TRBD2 (5 bases). The last part of the DNA fits TRBJ2-7 better; the J call may be wrong. Germline values: CDR1 LGHNA, CDR2 YSLEER. The CDR3 extends over 15 amino acids. CDR3 DNA sequence: TGCGCCAGCAGCCAAAGCGAGGGCACGACCTACGAGCAGTACTTC. Translating it yields CASSQSEGTTYEQYF.

A word on this clone: An end of the junction differs from the germline gene, which may be a read error. The V gene is TRBV5-8, the J gene TRBJ1-5, with 7 positions matching TRBD1. Germline V lookup: CDR1 SGHTS, CDR2 YDEGEE. This CDR3 comprises 11 residues. DNA of the CDR3: TGTGCCAGCAGACCCGGGACAGATAACACTTTT. Translation: CASRPGTDNTF.

The chain has TRBV7-2 and TRBJ2-5; TRBD1 matches 11 bases. The DNA end lines up better with TRBJ2-7; the J call may be wrong. CDR1 and CDR2 (germline): SGHTA, FQGNSA. The CDR3 contains 15 residues. The CDR3: CASSPDRGLSGEQYF. CDR3 DNA: TGTGCCAGCAGCCCGGACAGGGGGCTTTCAGGCGAGCAGTACTTC.

J is TRBJ1-4 and V is TRBV5-1; D is unclear. Germline lookup yields CDR1 SGHRS and CDR2 YFSETQ. Trimming stripped 6 bases from V and 3 bases from J, with 12 bases between. This CDR3 has 14 residues. Here the CDR3 reads CASKERGPNEKLFF. In nucleotides, the CDR3 is TGCGCCAGCAAGGAGAGAGGTCCTAATGAAAAACTGTTTTTT.

This chain links TRBV7-2 with TRBJ2-3; tentatively, D is TRBD1 (6 bases). From germline, CDR1 is SGHTA and CDR2 FQGNSA. The V end lost 1 base, the J end lost 10 bases, and 18 bases lay between the germline ends. The CDR3 runs 15 residues. CDR3 amino acids: CASSLEAQAQGSQYF. In DNA form, the CDR3 reads TGTGCCAGCAGCTTAGAGGCCCAGGCGCAGGGGTCGCAGTATTTT. The full variable domain, rest sourced from reference TRBV7-2 and TRBJ2-3, is GAGVSQSPSNKVTEKGKDVELRCDPISGHTALYWYRQSLGQGLEFLIYFQGNSAPDKSGLPSDRFSAERTGGSVSTLTIQRTQQEDSAVYLCASSLEAQAQGSQYFGPGTRLTVL.

V gene TRBV5-4 combines with J gene TRBJ2-3; tentatively, D is TRBD2 (5 bases). Germline CDR1 and CDR2: SGHNT and YYREEE (reference sequence). With 1 base removed from V and 1 base from J, the gap between germline ends came to 7 bases. This CDR3 contains 14 residues. The CDR3 protein is CASSLISGTDTQYF. The CDR3 DNA follows: TGTGCCAGCAGCTTGATTAGCGGCACAGATACGCAGTATTTT.

In the case of this clone: At one boundary the junction diverges from the germline segment, which might be a read error. This chain connects TRBV7-7 to TRBJ1-1; 11 bases match TRBD1. The CDR3 is 18 amino acids. Per the germline V gene, CDR1 is SSHAT and CDR2 is FNYEAQ (reference sequence). The CDR3 region has the DNA TGTGCTAGCAGCTCCCCTTATATCCGGGACAGGGGGAGCACTGAAGCTTTCTTT. Residues: CASSSPYIRDRGSTEAFF.

J is TRBJ2-3 and V is TRBV4-3; D not certain. Trimming took off 2 bases at V and 4 bases at J, with 13 bases between the two ends. The CDR3 spans 15 residues. In germline, CDR1 is LGHNA, CDR2 YSLEER. CDR3 residues: CASSQMRLSADTQYF. CDR3 nucleotides: TGCGCCAGCAGCCAAATGAGACTGTCAGCAGATACGCAGTATTTT.

This clone was detected only once. The rearrangement joins TRBV5-1 to TRBJ2-1, with 12 bases fitting TRBD2. This CDR3 comprises 18 residues. The V and J ends lost 1 base and 7 bases, in that order; junction bases with no gene match: 12. Germline loops: CDR1 SGHRS, CDR2 YFSETQ. The CDR3 region is CASSLMLLAGGLGNEQFF. The CDR3 DNA sequence: TGCGCCAGCAGCTTGATGTTGCTAGCGGGAGGGCTGGGGAATGAGCAGTTCTTC.